This passage covers 18 T cell receptor beta chains from one sample sequenced in a study of blood T cell repertoires in COVID-19. The repertoire was sequenced with immunoSEQ multiplex PCR; TCRdb's copy has only in-frame clones and lacks some. The sample lists under 70,000 clones, approximately 91% occurring once. Sequencing used peripheral blood. These receptors came from a woman in her fifties or sixties with active or convalescent COVID-19.

V is TRBV9 and J is TRBJ2-1; the match to TRBD2 covers 8 bases. The CDR3 runs to 15 residues. The germline V gene encodes CDR1 SGDLS and CDR2 YYNGEE. Trimming took 4 bases from V and 8 from J; bases not matched to a gene: 11. CDR3 DNA sequence: TGTGCCAGCAGCAAAACTAGCGGCCCGATGGATGAGCAGTTCTTC. Protein: CASSKTSGPMDEQFF.

The V call is TRBV9, the J call TRBJ1-6; TRBD1 agrees at 9 bases. The germline CDR1 and CDR2 sequences are SGDLS and YYNGEE. The CDR3 has 15 residues. With V trimmed by 4 bases and J by 5 bases, 4 bases remained unmatched. The CDR3 loop is CASSTRDRDNSPLHF. DNA for the CDR3: TGTGCCAGCAGCACCCGGGACAGGGATAATTCACCCCTCCACTTT. The variable domain in full, with the rest retrieved from reference TRBV9 and TRBJ1-6, is DSGVTQTPKHLITATGQRVTLRCSPRSGDLSVYWYQQSLDQGLQFLIQYYNGEERAKGNILERFSAQQFPDLHSELNLSSLELGDSALYFCASSTRDRDNSPLHFGNGTRLTVT.

This chain uses TRBV7-3 with TRBJ2-2; 9 bases are shared with TRBD1. CDR3 length: 16 amino acids. CDR1 SGHTA and CDR2 FQGTGA come from the germline V gene. V lost 5 bases, J lost 6 bases, and 10 bases stayed unmatched. CDR3 region: CASSPMGQGRAGELFF. As DNA, the CDR3 is TGTGCCAGCAGCCCAATGGGACAGGGCAGGGCCGGGGAGCTGTTTTTT.

This chain links TRBV19 with TRBJ2-6; D is ambiguous. This CDR3 contains 17 residues. Germline lookup yields CDR1 LNHDA and CDR2 SQIVND (reference sequence). V was trimmed by 6 bases and J by 0 bases, leaving 15 bases between them. CDR3 coding DNA: TGTGCCAGTAGCCGCGTGACTTCCCGCTCTGGGGCCAACGTCCTGACTTTC. Its protein product is CASSRVTSRSGANVLTF.

The rearrangement uses TRBV28 and TRBJ1-1; TRBD1 matches at 9 bases. V was clipped by 4 bases and J by 6 bases; unmatched bases: 9. This CDR3 spans 15 amino acids. CDR1 and CDR2 from the germline V gene are MDHEN and SYDVKM. DNA of the CDR3: TGTGCCAGCAGTTCGCTCCGGACAGGGGTGGCTGAAGCTTTCTTT. Its translation is CASSSLRTGVAEAFF.

The chain couples TRBV7-6 to TRBJ1-4; a weak D match, TRBD1 (5 bases). The V and J ends lost 4 bases and 6 bases respectively, with 18 bases between them. Germline CDR1 is SGHVS and CDR2 is FNYEAQ. The CDR3 loop spans 16 amino acids. CDR3 nucleotides: TGTGCCAGCAGCTCAAAAGTTGGGGCAAGGGATGAAAAACTGTTTTTT. Protein product: CASSSKVGARDEKLFF.

The gene calls are TRBV2 and TRBJ1-5, with D perhaps matching TRBD1 (5 bases). The CDR3 spans 14 residues. Germline V lookup: CDR1 SNHLY, CDR2 FYNNEI. The ends were cut back, 3 bases at V and 2 bases at J, with 8 bases in the middle. The CDR3 loop is CASSDPGGNQPQHF. The CDR3 DNA sequence: TGTGCCAGCAGTGATCCGGGGGGCAATCAGCCCCAGCATTTT.

This rearrangement joins TRBV28 to TRBJ2-1; D perhaps matches TRBD2 (6 bases). CDR3 length equals 14 residues. The germline gives CDR1 MDHEN, CDR2 SYDVKM. The V gene lost 4 bases and the J gene lost 4 bases, with 11 bases spanning the gap. The CDR3 region is CASSSPGTYNEQFF. CDR3 in DNA: TGTGCCAGCAGTTCCCCCGGGACTTACAATGAGCAGTTCTTC. The entire variable domain, with the rest obtained from reference TRBV28 and TRBJ2-1, is as follows: DVKVTQSSRYLVKRTGEKVFLECVQDMDHENMFWYRQDPGLGLRLIYFSYDVKMKEKGDIPEGYSVSREKKERFSLILESASTNQTSMYLCASSSPGTYNEQFFGPGTRLTVL.

The chain joins TRBV6-5 to TRBJ2-1, with D possibly being TRBD2 (5 bases). This CDR3 region has 12 residues. The germline V and J ends were trimmed by 4 bases and 7 bases, with 8 bases remaining between them. The V gene's germline CDR1 is MNHEY and CDR2 SVGAGI. The CDR3 protein is CASSSLGNEQFF. The CDR3 DNA reads as TGTGCCAGCAGTTCACTAGGGAATGAGCAGTTCTTC.

V usage is TRBV23-1 and J usage is TRBJ2-1; 12 positions match TRBD2. TRBV23-1 is designated an ORF whose function remains uncertain. This CDR3 contains 18 residues. V trimming: 4 bases; J trimming: 9 bases; junction bases outside the gene matches: 16. CDR3 protein: CASSPCGRLAGVMGEQFF. The CDR3, as DNA: TGCGCCAGCAGTCCCTGCGGGAGACTAGCGGGAGTAATGGGTGAGCAGTTCTTC.

The V and J genes are TRBV11-3 and TRBJ2-2, with D tentatively TRBD1 (5 bases). V lost 3 bases, J lost 5 bases, and 10 bases lay in between. Germline loops: CDR1 SGHNT, CDR2 YENEEA. This CDR3 is built from 14 residues. The CDR3 sequence is CASSLGPGTGELFF. The CDR3, as DNA: TGTGCCAGCAGCTTGGGGCCGGGTACCGGGGAGCTGTTTTTT.

The chain employs TRBV11-2 and TRBJ2-1, with D possibly being TRBD2 (5 bases). V dropped 0 bases and J dropped 10 bases, with 10 bases sitting between them. The CDR3 runs to 13 residues. Germline V lookup: CDR1 SGHAT, CDR2 FQNNGV. The CDR3 protein is CASSLDSAGEQFF. DNA of the CDR3: TGTGCCAGCAGCTTAGATTCCGCGGGCGAGCAGTTCTTC.

The rearrangement joins TRBV9 to TRBJ2-5; TRBD1 matches at 11 bases. The V gene end was trimmed by 3 bases and the J gene end by 1 base; junction bases not matched to a gene: 5. CDR1 and CDR2 (germline): SGDLS, YYNGEE. The CDR3 consists of 16 residues. The CDR3 loop reads CASSAAGTGGQETQYF. The CDR3 DNA reads TGTGCCAGCAGCGCCGCCGGGACAGGGGGCCAAGAGACCCAGTACTTC.

CDR3 nucleotides: TGTGCCAGCAGCGTAGAGAACGGGGGGGCAGAGACCCAGTACTTC. It specifies CASSVENGGAETQYF. This chain connects TRBV9 to TRBJ2-5, with 8 bases aligning to TRBD2. V shed 0 bases and J 4 bases; nucleotides not matched to a gene: 5. The germline V gene encodes CDR1 SGDLS and CDR2 YYNGEE. The CDR3 covers 15 residues.

This rearrangement joins TRBV10-3 to TRBJ1-5; 7 bases align to TRBD1. V lost 5 bases, J lost 3 bases, and 4 bases stayed unmatched. The CDR3 is 14 amino acids. Per the germline V gene, CDR1 is ENHRY and CDR2 is SYGVKD. The CDR3 region is CAISSTGTNQPQHF. DNA of the CDR3: TGTGCCATCAGTTCGACAGGGACCAATCAGCCCCAGCATTTT.

In this sample, this clone turned up a few times. The chain links TRBV30 to TRBJ1-1, with unresolved D. The germline gives CDR1 GTSNPN, CDR2 SVGIG (reference sequence). Trimming left V 2 bases short and J 8 bases short, with 9 bases between. This CDR3 is built from 11 residues. The CDR3 DNA reads TGTGCCTGGAGTCCTACCCGAGAAGCTTTCTTT. It encodes CAWSPTREAFF.

V gene TRBV3-1 (or the pseudogene TRBV3-2) combines with J gene TRBJ2-3; D is unresolved. Germline V gene lookup returns CDR1 LGHDT and CDR2 YNNKEL (reference sequence). CDR3 length: 15 residues. The germline V and J ends were trimmed by 0 bases and 0 bases, with 7 bases remaining between them. CDR3 sequence: CASSQDPSSTDTQYF. The CDR3 nucleotides are TGTGCCAGCAGCCAAGACCCTTCTAGCACAGATACGCAGTATTTT.

The chain employs TRBV5-4 and TRBJ2-3, with TRBD2 matching 9 bases. J lost 2 bases, V lost 0 bases, and 13 bases had no gene match. The CDR3 is 19 residues long. CDR1 and CDR2 (germline): SGHNT, YYREEE (reference sequence). The CDR3 sequence is CASSLARGSGGPYTDTQYF. The CDR3 DNA reads TGTGCCAGCAGCTTGGCCCGAGGTAGCGGGGGCCCATACACAGATACGCAGTATTTT.